The 17 T cell receptor beta chains below come from one sample, sequenced in a study of blood T cells in healthy people across ages (dated by TCRdb to between 2014 and 2016). The protocol used for the library was 5' RACE. The data were produced on an Illumina HiSeq 2500. A second PCR of about 7 to 12 cycles was run with a J-beta primer mix and a sample-barcoded 5' primer. Through fastp at Q25 and MiXCR, TCRdb rebuilt clones from the public reads, retaining in-frame beta chains. Every entry covers one CDR3 protein and lists the most common genes and DNA from its rows. The sample table lists around 1.7 million distinct CDR3 sequences, roughly 27% of them with a count of one. The biggest ten clones account for roughly 8% of the sample. The sample comprised blood. Receptors were obtained from a woman younger than 45 in good health.

The sample holds a few counts of this clonotype. The rearrangement uses TRBV20-1 and TRBJ2-7; 8 bases fit TRBD2. From germline, CDR1 is DFQATT and CDR2 SNEGSKA (reference sequence). The CDR3 sequence is 15 residues long. The ends lost 2 bases at V and 7 bases at J; junction bases unmatched: 13. DNA for the CDR3: TGCAGTGCTAGACCAACTAGCGGAAATTACGCGGAGCAGTACTTC. Its translation is CSARPTSGNYAEQYF.

As for this clonotype: One end of the junction does not line up with germline, which may come from a read error. V gene TRBV11-2 combines with J gene TRBJ2-6; D remains unclear. The V gene's germline CDR1 is SGHAT and CDR2 FQNNGV. This CDR3 spans 14 amino acids. The CDR3 loop reads CAGSLVSGANVLTF. The CDR3 coding sequence is TGTGCCGGCAGCTTAGTCTCTGGGGCCAACGTCCTGACTTTC. The full variable domain, completed using reference TRBV11-2 and TRBJ2-6, is EAGVAQSPRYKIIEKRQSVAFWCNPISGHATLYWYQQILGQGPKLLIQFQNNGVVDDSQLPKDRFSAERLKGVDSTLKIQPAKLEDSAVYLCAGSLVSGANVLTFGAGSRLTVL.

The sample holds a few counts of this clonotype. A much larger clone lies one base from this, so it may be a read error. In DNA form, the CDR3 reads TGCAGTGCTAAAGTTGGAGACCGATACGAGCAGTACTTC. Its translation is CSAKVGDRYEQYF. V and J are TRBV20-1 and TRBJ2-7; D call uncertain. Germline values: CDR1 DFQATT, CDR2 SNEGSKA (reference sequence). Trimming took 4 bases from V and 4 from J, leaving 14 bases between them. The CDR3 has 13 residues.

This chain links TRBV2 with TRBJ2-1; D is perhaps TRBD2 (5 bases). V lost 5 bases, J lost 0 bases, and 11 bases lay in between. Germline loops: CDR1 SNHLY, CDR2 FYNNEI. This CDR3 spans 15 amino acids. The chain's CDR3 is CASSTSSYSYNEQFF. In nucleotides, the CDR3 is TGTGCCAGCAGTACCTCTAGCTACTCCTACAATGAGCAGTTCTTC.

This clonotype was found a few times. The gene calls are TRBV12-3 or TRBV12-4 and TRBJ1-1; TRBD1 matches at 8 bases. CDR3 length: 12 amino acids. Trimming at V came to 5 bases and at J to 10 bases, leaving 6 bases not matched to a gene. The CDR3, as DNA: TGTGCCAGCAGTATTCGGGACAGGACAGCTTTCTTT. The encoded protein is CASSIRDRTAFF.

There are many counts of this clonotype. The chain uses TRBV20-1 and TRBJ2-5, with D tentatively TRBD1 or TRBD2 (5 bases each). The CDR3 is made up of 12 amino acids. The V gene's germline CDR1 is DFQATT and CDR2 SNEGSKA (reference sequence). Trimming pared 7 bases from V and 5 bases from J, leaving 14 bases between. CDR3 residues: CSVFLAGETQYF. CDR3 in DNA: TGCAGTGTTTTCCTAGCAGGGGAGACCCAGTACTTC.

The chain is built from TRBV11-3 and TRBJ2-5; D is ambiguous. V lost 0 bases and J lost 5, with 10 bases in between. The CDR3 covers 14 residues. CDR1 is SGHNT and CDR2 is YENEEA in the germline V gene. CDR3: CASSLDPDGETQYF. In DNA, the CDR3 is TGTGCCAGCAGCTTAGATCCGGACGGGGAGACCCAGTACTTC.

This clonotype has only a few counts. V usage is TRBV12-3 or TRBV12-4 and J usage is TRBJ2-2; D is perhaps TRBD1 (5 bases). V was clipped by 8 bases and J by 8 bases, with 24 bases between them. The CDR3 covers 16 residues. This chain's CDR3 is CASRIPALGPAGELFF. As DNA, the CDR3 is TGTGCCAGCCGAATCCCGGCCCTGGGGCCCGCGGGGGAGCTGTTTTTT.

V is TRBV28 and J is TRBJ2-1; possibly TRBD2 for D (6 bases). CDR1 and CDR2 (germline): MDHEN, SYDVKM. V dropped 1 base and J dropped 2 bases, with 9 bases sitting between them. The CDR3 extends over 15 amino acids. CDR3: CASSLSGLPYNEQFF. CDR3 in DNA: TGTGCCAGCAGTTTATCAGGACTACCCTACAATGAGCAGTTCTTC.

This clonotype has ten or more counts. The chain combines TRBV10-3 with TRBJ2-1; 8 positions match TRBD1. The CDR3 is 15 amino acids. Unmatched junction bases numbered 6, after V lost 2 bases and J lost 6 bases. Germline CDR1 and CDR2: ENHRY and SYGVKD. CDR3 bases: TGTGCCATCAGTGAGACAGGGACAGGCCCCAATGAGCAGTTCTTC. It specifies CAISETGTGPNEQFF.

The chain carries TRBV2 and TRBJ2-3; D unresolved. CDR1 and CDR2 from the germline V gene are SNHLY and FYNNEI. The CDR3 covers 13 residues. The V end lost 6 bases, the J end lost 2 bases, and 9 bases lay between the germline ends. CDR3 bases: TGTGCCAGCAGACGGGTCGCCACAGATACGCAGTATTTT. Encoded protein: CASRRVATDTQYF.

This clonotype was detected only a few times. This rearrangement joins TRBV7-9 to TRBJ1-1, with D possibly matching TRBD1 (5 bases). CDR1 is SEHNR, CDR2 FQNEAQ, per germline (reference sequence). V was shortened by 11 bases and J by 7 bases, with 26 bases between the two germline ends. The CDR3 covers 15 residues. The CDR3 DNA is TGTGCCGCCCATACCGCCCGGGGCCCGGGGATTGAAGCTTTCTTT. It translates to CAAHTARGPGIEAFF.

This clonotype was seen more than once but under ten times. The chain links TRBV28 to TRBJ2-1; perhaps D is TRBD1 or TRBD2 (6 bases each). The ends were cut back, 7 bases at V and 4 bases at J, with 23 bases in the middle. The CDR3 is 17 amino acids. The V gene's germline CDR1 is MDHEN and CDR2 SYDVKM. The CDR3 region is CASTEGEPGAVYNEQFF. For the CDR3, the DNA is TGTGCCAGCACCGAGGGGGAGCCGGGGGCCGTATACAATGAGCAGTTCTTC.

This clonotype was seen only a few times. This chain uses TRBV11-2 with TRBJ2-7; no definite D call. The CDR3 covers 15 residues. The ends were cut back, 1 base at V and 2 bases at J, with 12 bases in the middle. Germline CDR1 is SGHAT and CDR2 is FQNNGV. CDR3 nucleotides: TGTGCCAGCAGCTTAGGTGGAATAACCACCTACGAGCAGTACTTC. It is translated as CASSLGGITTYEQYF.

The chain combines TRBV20-1 with TRBJ2-1; D not certain. Germline V gene lookup returns CDR1 DFQATT and CDR2 SNEGSKA (reference sequence). Trimming took off 3 bases at V and 13 bases at J, with 19 bases between the two ends. The CDR3 length is 13 residues. Here the CDR3 DNA reads TGCAGTGCTAGGCCCCTCCTACGGAGTAGCCAGTTCTTC. This translates into CSARPLLRSSQFF.

This clonotype was seen at least ten times. This chain uses TRBV4-1 with TRBJ1-4; D possibly corresponds to TRBD1 (5 bases). V gave up 4 bases and J gave up 7 bases, with 13 bases separating them. Germline V gene sequence: CDR1 MGHRA, CDR2 YSYEKL. The CDR3 runs 14 residues. The CDR3 is CASSLIWRGEKLFF. In DNA, the CDR3 is TGCGCCAGCAGCCTAATCTGGAGGGGTGAAAAACTGTTTTTT.

On this clonotype itself: This could be a read error, since a much larger clone is one nucleotide away. This rearrangement joins TRBV9 to TRBJ2-1; D possibly corresponds to TRBD1 (7 bases). The CDR3 is 16 amino acids. V was pared by 2 bases and J by 13 bases, with 25 bases between. From germline, CDR1 is SGDLS and CDR2 YYNGEE. In DNA, the CDR3 is TGTGCCAGCAGCGTGGGACGTTCAGGGGGGCAAGAGACCCAGTTCTTC. Protein product: CASSVGRSGGQETQFF. The full variable domain, rest sourced from reference TRBV9 and TRBJ2-1, is DSGVTQTPKHLITATGQRVTLRCSPRSGDLSVYWYQQSLDQGLQFLIQYYNGEERAKGNILERFSAQQFPDLHSELNLSSLELGDSALYFCASSVGRSGGQETQFFGPGTRLTVL.